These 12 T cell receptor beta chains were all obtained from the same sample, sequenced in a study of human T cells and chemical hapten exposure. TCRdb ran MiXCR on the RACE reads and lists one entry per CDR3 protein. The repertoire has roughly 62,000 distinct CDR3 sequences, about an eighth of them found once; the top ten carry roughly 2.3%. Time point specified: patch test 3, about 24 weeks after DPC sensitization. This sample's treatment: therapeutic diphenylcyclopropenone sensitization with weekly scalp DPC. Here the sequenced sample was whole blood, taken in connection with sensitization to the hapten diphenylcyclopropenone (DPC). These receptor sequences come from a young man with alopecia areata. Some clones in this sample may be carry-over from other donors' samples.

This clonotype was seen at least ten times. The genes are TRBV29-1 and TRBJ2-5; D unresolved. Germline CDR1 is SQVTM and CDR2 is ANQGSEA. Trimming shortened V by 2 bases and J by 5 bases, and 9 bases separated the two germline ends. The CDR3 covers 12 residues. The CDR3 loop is CSVEYGYETQYF. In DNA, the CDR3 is TGCAGCGTTGAATACGGATATGAGACCCAGTACTTC.

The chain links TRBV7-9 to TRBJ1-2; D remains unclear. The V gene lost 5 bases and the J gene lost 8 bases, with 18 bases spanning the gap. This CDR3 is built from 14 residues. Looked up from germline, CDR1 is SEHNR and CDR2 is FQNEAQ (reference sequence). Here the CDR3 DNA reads TGTGCCAGCAGCCTGGCCGGCTCTCTAGGCGGCTACACCTTC. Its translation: CASSLAGSLGGYTF.

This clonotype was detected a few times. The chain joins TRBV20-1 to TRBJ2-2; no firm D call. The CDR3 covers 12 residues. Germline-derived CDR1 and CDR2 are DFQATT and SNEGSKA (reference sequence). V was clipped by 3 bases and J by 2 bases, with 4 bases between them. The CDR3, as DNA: TGCAGTGCTAGCGGTAACACCGGGGAGCTGTTTTTT. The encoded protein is CSASGNTGELFF.

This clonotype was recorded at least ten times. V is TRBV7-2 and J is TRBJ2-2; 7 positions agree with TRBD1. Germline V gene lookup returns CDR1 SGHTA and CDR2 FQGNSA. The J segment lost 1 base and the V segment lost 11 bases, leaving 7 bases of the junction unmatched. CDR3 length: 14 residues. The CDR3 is CAGGQALNTGELFF. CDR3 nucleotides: TGTGCCGGTGGACAGGCGCTGAACACCGGGGAGCTGTTTTTT.

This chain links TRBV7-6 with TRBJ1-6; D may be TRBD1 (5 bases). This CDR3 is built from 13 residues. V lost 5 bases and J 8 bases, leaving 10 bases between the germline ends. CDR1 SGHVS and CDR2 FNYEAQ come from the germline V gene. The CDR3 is CASSGTDYSPLHF. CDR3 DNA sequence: TGTGCCAGCAGCGGGACGGACTATTCACCCCTCCACTTT.

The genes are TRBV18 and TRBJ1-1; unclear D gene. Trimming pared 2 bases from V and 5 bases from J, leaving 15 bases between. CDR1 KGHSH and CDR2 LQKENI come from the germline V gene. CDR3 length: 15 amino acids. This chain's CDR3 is CASSPKKEGWTEAFF. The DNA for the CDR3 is TGTGCCAGCTCACCAAAAAAGGAGGGATGGACTGAAGCTTTCTTT.

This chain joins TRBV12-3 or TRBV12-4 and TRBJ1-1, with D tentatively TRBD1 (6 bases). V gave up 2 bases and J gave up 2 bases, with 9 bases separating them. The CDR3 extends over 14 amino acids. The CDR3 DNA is TGTGCCAGCAGTTTATTCGGGACAAACACTGAAGCTTTCTTT. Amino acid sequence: CASSLFGTNTEAFF.

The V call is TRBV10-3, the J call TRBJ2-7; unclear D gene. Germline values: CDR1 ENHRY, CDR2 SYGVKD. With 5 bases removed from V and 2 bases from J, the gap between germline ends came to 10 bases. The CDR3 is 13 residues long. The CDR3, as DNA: TGTGCCATCAGTCTAAACAGTGCCTACGAGCAGTACTTC. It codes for CAISLNSAYEQYF.

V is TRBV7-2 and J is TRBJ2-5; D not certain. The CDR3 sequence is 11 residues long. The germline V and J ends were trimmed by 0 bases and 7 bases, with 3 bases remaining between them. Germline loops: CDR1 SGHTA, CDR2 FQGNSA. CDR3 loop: CASSLAMTQYF. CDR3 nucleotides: TGTGCCAGCAGCTTAGCCATGACCCAGTACTTC.

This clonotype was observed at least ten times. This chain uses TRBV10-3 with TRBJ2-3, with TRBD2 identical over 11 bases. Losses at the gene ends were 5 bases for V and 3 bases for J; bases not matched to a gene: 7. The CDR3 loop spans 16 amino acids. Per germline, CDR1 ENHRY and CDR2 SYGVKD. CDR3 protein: CAISHSGGALTDTQYF. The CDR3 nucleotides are TGTGCCATCAGTCATAGCGGGGGGGCCTTAACAGATACGCAGTATTTT.

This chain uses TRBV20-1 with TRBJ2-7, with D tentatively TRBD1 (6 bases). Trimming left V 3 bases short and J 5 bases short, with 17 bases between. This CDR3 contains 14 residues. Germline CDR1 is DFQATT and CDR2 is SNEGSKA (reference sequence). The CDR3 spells CSASGPGAQDEQYF. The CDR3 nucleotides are TGCAGTGCTAGCGGTCCAGGGGCACAGGACGAGCAGTACTTC.

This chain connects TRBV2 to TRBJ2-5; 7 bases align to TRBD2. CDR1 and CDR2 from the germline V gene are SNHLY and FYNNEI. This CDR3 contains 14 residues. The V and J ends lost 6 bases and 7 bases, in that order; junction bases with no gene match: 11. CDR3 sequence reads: CASSPTTGEGTQYF. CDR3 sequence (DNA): TGTGCCAGCAGCCCCACTACTGGGGAGGGGACCCAGTACTTC.